What follows describes a single T cell receptor beta chain. V was cut by 6 bases and J by 1 base, with 12 bases left in between. The CDR3 runs 14 residues. Germline values: CDR1 MNHNY, CDR2 SVGAGI (reference sequence). The record originates from a study of T cell changes during pregnancy in multiple sclerosis. Only in-frame clones appear in the TCRdb table, and some are missing; sequencing was by immunoSEQ multiplex PCR. This table has 54,000 or so clones, just under 95% appearing once. The sample was CD4+ T cells from peripheral blood mononuclear cells, taken before pregnancy. This rearrangement joins TRBV6-6 to TRBJ1-1; D uncertain. This sequence was found in a female donor with multiple sclerosis, enrolled in a pregnancy study. The CDR3 here is CASRAWRGNTEAFF. CDR3 sequence (DNA): TGTGCCAGCAGAGCCTGGAGAGGGAACACTGAAGCTTTCTTT.